This T cell receptor beta chain was recorded in a study of CD8 T cells in ankylosing spondylitis. Findings and caveats of the study: Peripheral blood samples showed relatively rare disease-linked clones, and these clones were CD8+.

This clonotype showed up just a few times. The antigen is unknown. TCRdb analysed the 5' RACE reads with MiXCR anew, one entry per CDR3 protein. The sample has about 360,000 distinct CDR3 sequences, 20% to 25% seen once. This CDR3 spans 14 amino acids. V was trimmed by 5 bases and J by 7 bases, leaving 17 bases between them. The TCR was taken from a male donor with ankylosing spondylitis or in good health (not recorded which). The sequencing sample was made of blood, either unsorted or a sorted T cell fraction (not recorded which). This chain joins TRBV12-3 or TRBV12-4 and TRBJ2-5; a weak D match, TRBD1 (6 bases). CDR3 in DNA: TGTGCCAGCAGTCTACAGGGTCCTATGGGGACCCAGTACTTC. It yields the protein CASSLQGPMGTQYF.